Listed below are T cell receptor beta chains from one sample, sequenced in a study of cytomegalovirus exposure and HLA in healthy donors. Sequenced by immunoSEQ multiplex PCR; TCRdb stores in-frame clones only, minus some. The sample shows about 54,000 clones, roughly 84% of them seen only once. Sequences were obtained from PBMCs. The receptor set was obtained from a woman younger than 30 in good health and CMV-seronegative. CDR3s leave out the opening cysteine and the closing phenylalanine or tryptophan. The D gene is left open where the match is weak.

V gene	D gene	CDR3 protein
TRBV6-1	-	ASSETQGSYNEQF
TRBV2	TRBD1	ASSGQGNNEQF
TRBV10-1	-	ASSETGRGTEAF
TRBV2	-	ASSRAWGTDTQY
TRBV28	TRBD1	ASSLPHAGTGGNNGYT
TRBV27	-	ASSPSGSGANGLT
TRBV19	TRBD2	ASSISLAGGLYEQY
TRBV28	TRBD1	ASRLTGVREKLF
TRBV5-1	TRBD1	ASTDRDDGYT
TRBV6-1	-	ASSEGADYEQY
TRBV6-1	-	ASSERPRPRTFDGYT
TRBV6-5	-	ASSYSGQGAPGYT
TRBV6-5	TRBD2	ASSSSGPGEQY
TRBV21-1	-	ASSKEGGDDYGYT
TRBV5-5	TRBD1	ASSLAQGDYGYT
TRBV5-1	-	ASSLGQRELTNYGYT
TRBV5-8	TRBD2	ASSLALLAEGCYEQY
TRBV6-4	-	ASSDRGSSGANVLT
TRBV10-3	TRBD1	AISESRQGDTEAF
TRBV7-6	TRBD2	ASSRGLGDIQETQY
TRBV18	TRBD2	AGLAGEVATDTQY
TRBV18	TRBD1	ASSLQGAYSYNEQF
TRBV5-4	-	ASSLAASYSTDTQY
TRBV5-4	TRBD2	ASSLRASGYNEQF
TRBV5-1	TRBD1	ASSSAVRTGAADTQY
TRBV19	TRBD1	ANSIDRQGATEAF
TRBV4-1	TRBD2	ASSQPISGSRADTQY
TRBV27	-	ASSNHRETLLH
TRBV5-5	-	ASSPLQGGSSYEQY
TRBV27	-	ASSLRSGANGLT
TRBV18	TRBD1	ASSSGQGVDEKLF
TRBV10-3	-	AISDVALLSQPQH
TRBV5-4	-	ASSPSVNSGNTIY
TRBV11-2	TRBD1	ASSLGQGGPNEKLF
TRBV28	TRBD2	ASSSPGLAAEQF
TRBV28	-	ASSLSPGEQY
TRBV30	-	AWSVQVSYEQY
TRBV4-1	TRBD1	ASSQDQQGAFWEKLF
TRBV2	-	ASSLEGTQY
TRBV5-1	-	ASSRLDRPYEQY
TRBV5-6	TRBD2	ASSLGGLVYNEQF
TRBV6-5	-	ASSYGGKVGPLH
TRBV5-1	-	ASSLVRGNTEAF
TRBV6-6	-	ATSQGGTEAF
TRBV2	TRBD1	ASSAGTGAGNTIY
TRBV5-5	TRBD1	ASSPRGSTGELF